These T cell receptor beta chains were read from a single sample in a study of tumor-infiltrating lymphocytes in glioblastoma multiforme. TCRdb re-called the multiplex PCR reads with MiXCR, one entry per CDR3 protein. Of more than 9,000 distinct CDR3 sequences listed, 67% are singletons. Sequenced sample: brain tumor tissue. The receptor source for this set is a male donor with glioblastoma. The CDR3 runs from the conserved cysteine through the conserved F or W. A D gene is named only where the DNA matches it firmly. Not all rows give a size; the values are once, few, many and, for expanded clones, a class.

J gene: TRBJ2-3
V gene: TRBV10-2
D gene: -
clone size: -
CDR3 DNA: TGCGTCAGCAGTGAGGCAAGGGCCGGGGCAGGTACGCAGTATTTT
CDR3 protein: CVSSEARAGAGTQYF

J gene: TRBJ1-1
V gene: TRBV5-1
D gene: -
clone size: -
CDR3 DNA: TGCGCCAGCAGCCTGGAGGAGGCTGAAGCTTTCTTT
CDR3 protein: CASSLEEAEAFF

J gene: TRBJ2-7
V gene: TRBV11-2
D gene: -
clone size: -
CDR3 DNA: TGTGCCAGCAGCTTAACTGCAGGATCCTACGAGCAGTACTTC
CDR3 protein: CASSLTAGSYEQYF

J gene: TRBJ1-4
V gene: TRBV29-1
D gene: -
clone size: -
CDR3 DNA: TGCAGCGTTGCAATGATTGGCGTTAATGAAAAACTGTTTTTT
CDR3 protein: CSVAMIGVNEKLFF

J gene: TRBJ2-7
V gene: TRBV10-3
D gene: -
clone size: -
CDR3 DNA: TGTGCCACACAAGGCGGGACTTTAATATCCTACGAGCAGTACTTC
CDR3 protein: CATQGGTLISYEQYF

J gene: TRBJ2-1
V gene: TRBV28
D gene: -
clone size: -
CDR3 DNA: TGTGCCAGCAGTTTAGGCCTCGCAGCGGTAGGGAACAATGAGCAGTTCTTC
CDR3 protein: CASSLGLAAVGNNEQFF

J gene: TRBJ2-3
V gene: TRBV11-3
D gene: -
clone size: -
CDR3 DNA: TGTGCCAGCAGCTTAGAGTCAGATCGGGGAGATACGCAGTATTTT
CDR3 protein: CASSLESDRGDTQYF

J gene: TRBJ2-2
V gene: TRBV11-2
D gene: -
clone size: -
CDR3 DNA: TGTGCCAGCAGCCGGGGGAGCTCAGGTGCCGGGGAGCTGTTTTTT
CDR3 protein: CASSRGSSGAGELFF

J gene: TRBJ2-1
V gene: TRBV11-1
D gene: TRBD2
clone size: few
CDR3 DNA: TGTGCCAGCAGCCCGGGACTAGCGGGGTACAATGAGCAGTTCTTC
CDR3 protein: CASSPGLAGYNEQFF

J gene: TRBJ2-7
V gene: TRBV6-5
D gene: -
clone size: -
CDR3 DNA: TGTTCCAGCAGTTCCACCGCGGACCGCCGTTACTACGAGCAGTACTTC
CDR3 protein: CSSSSTADRRYYEQYF

J gene: TRBJ2-4
V gene: TRBV11-3
D gene: TRBD1
clone size: once
CDR3 DNA: TGTGCCAGCAGCCCCCGACAGGGTCCGGCCAAAAACATTCAGTACTTC
CDR3 protein: CASSPRQGPAKNIQYF

J gene: TRBJ2-1
V gene: TRBV5-1
D gene: -
clone size: many
CDR3 DNA: TGCGCCAGCAGCCCTCGGGGTGAATTCAATGAGCAGTTCTTC
CDR3 protein: CASSPRGEFNEQFF

J gene: TRBJ2-7
V gene: TRBV11-1
D gene: TRBD2
clone size: -
CDR3 DNA: TGTGCCAGCAGCTCGGGGGGTGCCTACGACCAGTACTTC
CDR3 protein: CASSSGGAYDQYF

J gene: TRBJ2-2
V gene: TRBV11-2
D gene: TRBD2
clone size: -
CDR3 DNA: TGTGCCAGCACCCCCTCATTCGGGCAAGGGCTAGCGGTAAACATCGGGAAGCTGTTTTTT
CDR3 protein: CASTPSFGQGLAVNIGKLFF

J gene: TRBJ2-3
V gene: TRBV29-1
D gene: -
clone size: -
CDR3 DNA: TGCACCGCGCAGGCACCCTCCCCCGCAGATACGCAGTATTTC
CDR3 protein: CTAQAPSPADTQYF

J gene: TRBJ1-2
V gene: TRBV20-1
D gene: -
clone size: -
CDR3 DNA: TGCAATGCTAGACTGGGGGGCTCAACTAACTATGGCTACACCTTC
CDR3 protein: CNARLGGSTNYGYTF

J gene: TRBJ2-7
V gene: TRBV29-1
D gene: -
clone size: many
CDR3 DNA: TGCAGCGTACTGGGTGGGGTATTGGCCTCCTACGAGCAGTACTTC
CDR3 protein: CSVLGGVLASYEQYF

J gene: TRBJ2-7
V gene: TRBV5-1
D gene: -
clone size: -
CDR3 DNA: TGCGCCAGCAGCTCGGATGGGAAACCGAGCGAGCAGTACTTC
CDR3 protein: CASSSDGKPSEQYF

J gene: TRBJ1-1
V gene: TRBV28
D gene: -
clone size: -
CDR3 DNA: TGTGCCACCAGTTTAGCCGGGACAAGGGGCTTTGATGGAGCTTTCTTT
CDR3 protein: CATSLAGTRGFDGAFF

J gene: TRBJ2-7
V gene: TRBV6-2/TRBV6-3
D gene: -
clone size: -
CDR3 DNA: TGTGCCAGCAGCACGATACCGAACACAGATACGCAGTACTTC
CDR3 protein: CASSTIPNTDTQYF

J gene: TRBJ1-1
V gene: TRBV6-4
D gene: -
clone size: -
CDR3 DNA: -
CDR3 protein: CASILVTEAFF

J gene: TRBJ1-3
V gene: TRBV20-1
D gene: -
clone size: -
CDR3 DNA: TGCAGTGCTAGAGCGTTTTCTGGAAACACCATATATTTT
CDR3 protein: CSARAFSGNTIYF

J gene: TRBJ2-2
V gene: TRBV6-2/TRBV6-3
D gene: -
clone size: -
CDR3 DNA: TGTGCCAGCAGTTACGGTGGGGCGGAGACCGGGGAGCTGTTCTTT
CDR3 protein: CASSYGGAETGELFF

J gene: TRBJ2-7
V gene: TRBV29-1
D gene: -
clone size: -
CDR3 DNA: TGCAGGGTTGAAAGCCGAGGAGGCACCTACGAGCAGTACTTC
CDR3 protein: CRVESRGGTYEQYF

J gene: TRBJ1-2
V gene: TRBV20-1
D gene: -
clone size: -
CDR3 DNA: TGCAGTGGCCCGGGGAGGGGAGGCTACGGCTACACCTTC
CDR3 protein: CSGPGRGGYGYTF

J gene: TRBJ2-7
V gene: TRBV6-1
D gene: -
clone size: -
CDR3 DNA: TGTGCCAGCAGTGAAGGTCCTAGCCCAATCGTCTACGAGCAGTACTTC
CDR3 protein: CASSEGPSPIVYEQYF

J gene: TRBJ2-1
V gene: TRBV5-5
D gene: TRBD1
clone size: -
CDR3 DNA: TGTGTCAGCAGCGAGTGGACACAGGGGTGGTCCTACAATGAGCAGTTCTTC
CDR3 protein: CVSSEWTQGWSYNEQFF

J gene: TRBJ2-1
V gene: TRBV20-1
D gene: -
clone size: -
CDR3 DNA: TGCAGTGCTTTTAGGGACACAAGCTCCTACAATGAGCAGTTCTTC
CDR3 protein: CSAFRDTSSYNEQFF

J gene: TRBJ1-1
V gene: TRBV12-5
D gene: -
clone size: -
CDR3 DNA: TGTGCTAGTGGTTTCTGGGGGGCAGGAACGGTTGACACTGAAGCTTTCTTT
CDR3 protein: CASGFWGAGTVDTEAFF

J gene: TRBJ2-3
V gene: TRBV5-4
D gene: -
clone size: -
CDR3 DNA: TGTGCCAGCACCTTGGCGGCCAGCAGCACAGATACGCAATATTTT
CDR3 protein: CASTLAASSTDTQYF

J gene: TRBJ2-3
V gene: TRBV4-1
D gene: -
clone size: -
CDR3 DNA: TGCGCCATCAGCCGGGAACTACAGAGCACAGATACGCAGTATTTT
CDR3 protein: CAISRELQSTDTQYF

J gene: TRBJ2-3
V gene: TRBV6-5
D gene: -
clone size: -
CDR3 DNA: TGTGCCAGCAGCTACAGGGGAGGCATAGATACGCGATATTTT
CDR3 protein: CASSYRGGIDTRYF